The rows below give T cell receptor beta chains drawn from one sample of a study of blood T cell repertoires in COVID-19. TCRdb keeps only in-frame clones here, not all; method: immunoSEQ multiplex PCR. The sample has some 250,000 clones, roughly 86% seen once. The sequenced sample was peripheral blood. These receptors came from a woman in her sixties or seventies with active or convalescent COVID-19. Each CDR3 is given with its conserved first and last residue. The order of the fields is D gene, J gene, V gene, clone size, CDR3 DNA, CDR3 protein. The D gene is left open where the match is weak. Clone size is given for some rows only: seen once, a few or many times, or a class if the clone is expanded.

d_call: .
j_call: TRBJ2-2
v_call: TRBV19
clone_size: few
cdr3_nt: TGTGCCAGTCCCTCTCCCGGGGACACCGGGGAGCTGTTTTTT
cdr3_aa: CASPSPGDTGELFF

d_call: .
j_call: TRBJ1-5
v_call: TRBV19
clone_size: few
cdr3_nt: TGTGCCACCAGCGAAGCGGGCTCGAATCAGCCCCAGCATTTT
cdr3_aa: CATSEAGSNQPQHF

d_call: TRBD2
j_call: TRBJ2-1
v_call: TRBV19
clone_size: once
cdr3_nt: TGTGCCAGTAGTATCCAGGGGGGGACTAGCGAGCAGTTCTTC
cdr3_aa: CASSIQGGTSEQFF

d_call: TRBD2
j_call: TRBJ2-3
v_call: TRBV7-2
clone_size: .
cdr3_nt: TGTGCCAGCAGCGTCGAGGGACTAGGGACAGATACGCAGTATTTT
cdr3_aa: CASSVEGLGTDTQYF

d_call: .
j_call: TRBJ1-5
v_call: TRBV19
clone_size: .
cdr3_nt: TGTGCCAGTAGTATCCCGGGTAGAACCCAGAGCAATCAGCCCCAGCATTTT
cdr3_aa: CASSIPGRTQSNQPQHF

d_call: .
j_call: TRBJ2-7
v_call: TRBV27
clone_size: .
cdr3_nt: TGTGCCAGCAGTGCTAGCGTGATTTTACACGAGCAGTACTTC
cdr3_aa: CASSASVILHEQYF

d_call: .
j_call: TRBJ1-1
v_call: TRBV5-6
clone_size: .
cdr3_nt: TGTGCCAGCAGCTTGGGCCCCCTGGGGGCGAACACTGAAGCTTTCTTT
cdr3_aa: CASSLGPLGANTEAFF

d_call: .
j_call: TRBJ1-4
v_call: TRBV7-9
clone_size: .
cdr3_nt: TGTGCCAGCAGCTTAGGCATGGGTCGCGGTGAAAAACTGTTTTTT
cdr3_aa: CASSLGMGRGEKLFF

d_call: TRBD1
j_call: TRBJ1-5
v_call: TRBV6-6
clone_size: .
cdr3_nt: TGTGCCAGCGTTGAGGGGGCGCGCAATCAGCCCCAGCATTTT
cdr3_aa: CASVEGARNQPQHF

d_call: .
j_call: TRBJ2-6
v_call: TRBV11-2
clone_size: .
cdr3_nt: TGTGCCAGCAGCCCCGACAGGCTCCCACCGACGCAACCCTTC
cdr3_aa: CASSPDRLPPTQPF

d_call: TRBD1
j_call: TRBJ1-4
v_call: TRBV5-1
clone_size: few
cdr3_nt: TGCGCCAGCAGCCCCGACAGGGGGCGCATTGAAAAACTGTTTTTT
cdr3_aa: CASSPDRGRIEKLFF

d_call: TRBD1
j_call: TRBJ1-4
v_call: TRBV11-2
clone_size: .
cdr3_nt: TGTGCCAGCAGCTTAGTAAGGGGGCAGGGTGAAAAACTGTTTTTT
cdr3_aa: CASSLVRGQGEKLFF

d_call: .
j_call: TRBJ1-6
v_call: TRBV14
clone_size: .
cdr3_nt: TGTGCCAGCAGTGCTACGGGTAATTCACCCCTCCACTTT
cdr3_aa: CASSATGNSPLHF

d_call: TRBD1
j_call: TRBJ1-3
v_call: TRBV5-1
clone_size: .
cdr3_nt: TGCGCCAGCAGCACCGCGACAGGGGCTGGAAACACCATATATTTT
cdr3_aa: CASSTATGAGNTIYF

d_call: .
j_call: TRBJ1-2
v_call: TRBV7-2
clone_size: .
cdr3_nt: TGTGCCAGCAGCTTAGGACAGCTCTATGGCTACACCTTC
cdr3_aa: CASSLGQLYGYTF

d_call: .
j_call: TRBJ2-7
v_call: TRBV27
clone_size: .
cdr3_nt: TGTGCCAGCAGTTTCTCCCTAGGGGGCGAGCAGTACTTC
cdr3_aa: CASSFSLGGEQYF

d_call: TRBD1
j_call: TRBJ1-1
v_call: TRBV6-6
clone_size: .
cdr3_nt: TGTGCCAGCAGGTCCGGGACAGTACTAAACACTGAAGCTTTCTTT
cdr3_aa: CASRSGTVLNTEAFF

d_call: TRBD1
j_call: TRBJ1-2
v_call: TRBV4-3
clone_size: .
cdr3_nt: TGCGCCAGCAGCCAAGATAACGACAGGGACTATGGCTACACCTTC
cdr3_aa: CASSQDNDRDYGYTF

d_call: .
j_call: TRBJ1-1
v_call: TRBV24-1
clone_size: .
cdr3_nt: TGTGCCACCAGTGGAGGGGGAAACACTGAAGCTTTCTTT
cdr3_aa: CATSGGGNTEAFF

d_call: .
j_call: TRBJ1-2
v_call: TRBV4-3
clone_size: .
cdr3_nt: TGCGCCAGCAGCCAGTACGGGTCGCCGAACGCTAACTATGGCTACACCTTC
cdr3_aa: CASSQYGSPNANYGYTF

d_call: TRBD2
j_call: TRBJ2-3
v_call: TRBV7-9
clone_size: .
cdr3_nt: TGTGCCAGCAGTTCCGGGACTAGCGGGGTCAGAGATACGCAGTATTTT
cdr3_aa: CASSSGTSGVRDTQYF

d_call: TRBD1
j_call: TRBJ1-4
v_call: TRBV19
clone_size: .
cdr3_nt: TGTGCCAGTACTCTGGACAGGGCCGGTGAAAAACTGTTTTTT
cdr3_aa: CASTLDRAGEKLFF

d_call: TRBD1
j_call: TRBJ2-3
v_call: TRBV27
clone_size: .
cdr3_nt: TGTGCCAGCAGTTCCCCAGGGGGTGGCACAGATACGCAGTATTTT
cdr3_aa: CASSSPGGGTDTQYF

d_call: .
j_call: TRBJ1-6
v_call: TRBV12-3/TRBV12-4
clone_size: .
cdr3_nt: TGTGCCAGCAGTCCCCCGGGGGGAGCCCTCCACTTT
cdr3_aa: CASSPPGGALHF

d_call: TRBD1
j_call: TRBJ1-1
v_call: TRBV10-3
clone_size: .
cdr3_nt: TGTGCCATCAGCCTTCCAGGGGGTACTGAAGCTTTCTTT
cdr3_aa: CAISLPGGTEAFF

d_call: .
j_call: TRBJ2-7
v_call: TRBV9
clone_size: .
cdr3_nt: TGTGCCAGCAGCGTATACGGGAGCTCCTACGAGCAGTACTTC
cdr3_aa: CASSVYGSSYEQYF

d_call: TRBD1
j_call: TRBJ1-4
v_call: TRBV4-2
clone_size: .
cdr3_nt: TGTGCCAGCAGCCCCAGACAGGGAAGTGAAAAACTGTTTTTT
cdr3_aa: CASSPRQGSEKLFF

d_call: .
j_call: TRBJ1-5
v_call: TRBV5-6
clone_size: few
cdr3_nt: TGTGCCAGCAGCTTGGCGGCCGGGTATAGCAATCAGCCCCAGCATTTT
cdr3_aa: CASSLAAGYSNQPQHF

d_call: .
j_call: TRBJ2-1
v_call: TRBV7-2
clone_size: .
cdr3_nt: TGTGCCAGCAGCTTAGCGGCAGGGGCCTACAATGAGCAGTTCTTC
cdr3_aa: CASSLAAGAYNEQFF

d_call: .
j_call: TRBJ2-1
v_call: TRBV7-3
clone_size: .
cdr3_nt: TGTGCCAGCAGTCGGAGCTCCTACAATGAGCAGTTCTTC
cdr3_aa: CASSRSSYNEQFF

d_call: .
j_call: TRBJ1-1
v_call: TRBV7-9
clone_size: .
cdr3_nt: TGTGCCAGCAGCTTAGGTTCAGGGAACACTGAAGCTTTCTTT
cdr3_aa: CASSLGSGNTEAFF

d_call: TRBD1
j_call: TRBJ2-7
v_call: TRBV19
clone_size: .
cdr3_nt: TGTGCCAGTAGTCCCCACAGGGGTTCCCCCTACGAGCAGTACTTC
cdr3_aa: CASSPHRGSPYEQYF

d_call: TRBD1
j_call: TRBJ1-2
v_call: TRBV9
clone_size: .
cdr3_nt: TGTGCCAGCAGCGTTGACAGGGGGGTAGCTAACTATGGCTACACCTTC
cdr3_aa: CASSVDRGVANYGYTF

d_call: TRBD2
j_call: TRBJ2-3
v_call: TRBV5-1
clone_size: .
cdr3_nt: TGCGCCAGCAGCTTGGGTCGCGGGGGGAGCACAGATACGCAGTATTTT
cdr3_aa: CASSLGRGGSTDTQYF

d_call: TRBD1
j_call: TRBJ2-2
v_call: TRBV24-1
clone_size: .
cdr3_nt: TGTGCCACCCGGACAGGGGGTATCAACACCGGGGAGCTGTTTTTT
cdr3_aa: CATRTGGINTGELFF

d_call: .
j_call: TRBJ1-2
v_call: TRBV7-2
clone_size: .
cdr3_nt: TGTGCCAGCAGCTTAGACGGTGGGGCGGGGGCCTCGAACTATGGCTACACCTTC
cdr3_aa: CASSLDGGAGASNYGYTF

d_call: .
j_call: TRBJ2-1
v_call: TRBV7-9
clone_size: .
cdr3_nt: TGTGCCAGCAGCTTAGCCCAGGGTCAAGGTAGTGAGCAGTTCTTC
cdr3_aa: CASSLAQGQGSEQFF

d_call: .
j_call: TRBJ1-4
v_call: TRBV19
clone_size: .
cdr3_nt: TGTGCCAGTAGTATAGTGAGAAATGAAAAACTGTTTTTT
cdr3_aa: CASSIVRNEKLFF

d_call: TRBD2
j_call: TRBJ2-7
v_call: TRBV19
clone_size: .
cdr3_nt: TGTGCCAGCCGCCCCACGGGGAGGGGCTACGAGCAGTACTTC
cdr3_aa: CASRPTGRGYEQYF

d_call: TRBD1
j_call: TRBJ2-5
v_call: TRBV7-9
clone_size: .
cdr3_nt: TGTGCCAGCAGCTTCGATCGGACAGGGGGAATCCAAGAGACCCAGTACTTC
cdr3_aa: CASSFDRTGGIQETQYF

d_call: TRBD1
j_call: TRBJ2-5
v_call: TRBV24-1
clone_size: once
cdr3_nt: TGTGCCACCAGTGATCGCGACAGGGGGGAAGAGACCCAGTACTTC
cdr3_aa: CATSDRDRGEETQYF

d_call: .
j_call: TRBJ1-5
v_call: TRBV19
clone_size: .
cdr3_nt: TGTGCCAGTAGTTCAACAGGGAGTAGCAATCAGCCCCAGCATTTT
cdr3_aa: CASSSTGSSNQPQHF

d_call: .
j_call: TRBJ1-1
v_call: TRBV5-1
clone_size: .
cdr3_nt: TGCGCCAGCAGCCTAGGGGATTGGAGCACTGAAGCTTTCTTT
cdr3_aa: CASSLGDWSTEAFF

d_call: .
j_call: TRBJ2-7
v_call: TRBV5-4
clone_size: few
cdr3_nt: TGTGCCAGCAGCCCCGTGTCCGCGAACGAGCAGTACTTC
cdr3_aa: CASSPVSANEQYF

d_call: .
j_call: TRBJ1-6
v_call: TRBV10-1
clone_size: .
cdr3_nt: TGCGCCAGCAGCCGGGACTATAATTCACCCCTCCACTTT
cdr3_aa: CASSRDYNSPLHF

d_call: TRBD1
j_call: TRBJ1-2
v_call: TRBV9
clone_size: .
cdr3_nt: TGTGCCAGCAGCGGGGGACAGCCTCTTGAATATGGCTACACCTTC
cdr3_aa: CASSGGQPLEYGYTF

d_call: .
j_call: TRBJ1-4
v_call: TRBV18
clone_size: .
cdr3_nt: TGTGCCAGCTCACCAGGTCGGGGTGAAAAACTGTTTTTT
cdr3_aa: CASSPGRGEKLFF

d_call: .
j_call: TRBJ1-2
v_call: TRBV11-2
clone_size: .
cdr3_nt: TGTGCCAGCAGCTCCCGATTTGTGGACAGAAACTATGGCTACACCTTC
cdr3_aa: CASSSRFVDRNYGYTF

d_call: .
j_call: TRBJ2-5
v_call: TRBV6-5
clone_size: .
cdr3_nt: TGTGCCAGCAGGAGGGGGTGGGGAAAAGAGACCCAGTACTTC
cdr3_aa: CASRRGWGKETQYF

d_call: TRBD1
j_call: TRBJ1-4
v_call: TRBV20-1
clone_size: .
cdr3_nt: TGCAGTGCTAGTGGGACAGGAGGAGAAAAACTGTTTTTT
cdr3_aa: CSASGTGGEKLFF

d_call: TRBD1
j_call: TRBJ1-2
v_call: TRBV6-6
clone_size: .
cdr3_nt: TGTGCCGCCCCGGGACAGGGTGGCTATGGCTACACCTTC
cdr3_aa: CAAPGQGGYGYTF

d_call: .
j_call: TRBJ2-1
v_call: TRBV6-1
clone_size: .
cdr3_nt: TGTGCCAGCAGTGAAGCCCTGAACCTAAGATACAATGAGCAGTTCTTC
cdr3_aa: CASSEALNLRYNEQFF

d_call: .
j_call: TRBJ2-1
v_call: TRBV7-2
clone_size: .
cdr3_nt: TGTGCCAGCAGGACTAGTCCGGGCTCCTACAATGAGCAGTTCTTC
cdr3_aa: CASRTSPGSYNEQFF

d_call: TRBD1
j_call: TRBJ1-1
v_call: TRBV5-1
clone_size: .
cdr3_nt: TGCGCCAGCAGCTCGGGACAGGGCCCTCATGAAGCTTTCTTT
cdr3_aa: CASSSGQGPHEAFF

d_call: .
j_call: TRBJ2-7
v_call: TRBV19
clone_size: few
cdr3_nt: TGTGCCAGTAAGGCCGCGGGGGCAACCTACGAGCAGTACTTC
cdr3_aa: CASKAAGATYEQYF